The rows below give T cell receptor beta chains drawn from one sample of a study of Ad26.COV2.S vaccination and SARS-CoV-2 variants. Measured with immunoSEQ multiplex PCR; TCRdb has only the in-frame clones, and not every one. The profile covers more than 250,000 clones, with around 87% appearing a single time and about 3.1% taken by the ten largest. Sequences were derived from peripheral blood, sampled in a trial of Ad26.COV2.S vaccine versus placebo. The receptors shown here come from a person aged 18 to 65 who received the Ad26.COV2.S COVID-19 vaccine or a placebo. CDR3s include the opening cysteine and the closing phenylalanine or tryptophan. Each record gives: J gene, V gene, D gene, clone size, CDR3 DNA, CDR3 protein. The D gene is left open where the match is weak. Rows give clone size only sometimes, using once, few, many, or a class for an expanded clone.

TRBJ1-1,TRBV27,NA,few,TGTGCCAGCAGTTTAATACGGGAGTCTGAAGCTTTCTTT,CASSLIRESEAFF
TRBJ1-3,TRBV6-6,NA,NA,TGTGCCAGCAGTTACGGGTACTCTGGAAACACCATATATTTT,CASSYGYSGNTIYF
TRBJ2-1,TRBV2,TRBD1,NA,TGTGCCAGCAGTGGGGACAGGGCAGCTGAGCAGTTCTTC,CASSGDRAAEQFF
TRBJ1-2,TRBV7-2,NA,once,TGTGCCAGCAGCTTAGCGCTACAGTCTAACTATGGCTACACCTTC,CASSLALQSNYGYTF
TRBJ1-3,TRBV7-2,NA,NA,TGTGCCAGCAGCTTAGTTACGGGGAGTGGAAACACCATATATTTT,CASSLVTGSGNTIYF
TRBJ1-2,TRBV6-5,NA,NA,TGTGCCAGCAGTTACGCTACTGGGAACTATGGCTACACCTTC,CASSYATGNYGYTF
TRBJ2-3,TRBV7-2,TRBD2,NA,TGTGCCAGCAGCCCCCGACGTAGCGGGAGCACAGATACGCAGTATTTT,CASSPRRSGSTDTQYF
TRBJ2-3,TRBV21-1,NA,once,TGTGCCAGCAGCAAAGACGGGAGTAGGGACACAGATACGCAGTATTTT,CASSKDGSRDTDTQYF
TRBJ1-2,TRBV20-1,NA,NA,TGCAGTGCTAGTGGCAGGCCCTCAACCTATGGCTACACCTTC,CSASGRPSTYGYTF
TRBJ1-5,TRBV19,NA,NA,TGTGCCAGTGGAGGGGTCCTTAGCAATCAGCCCCAGCATTTT,CASGGVLSNQPQHF
TRBJ1-5,TRBV10-1,NA,NA,TGCGCCACCTCGCTGGATAGCAATCAGCCCCAGCATTTT,CATSLDSNQPQHF
TRBJ2-7,TRBV27,NA,NA,TGTGCCAGCAGTTTATCCGTTGAGGGTTCCTACGAGCAGTACTTC,CASSLSVEGSYEQYF
TRBJ2-1,TRBV18,NA,once,TGTGCCAGCTCACCACCCGCTAGCGTGCGTAATGAGCAGTTCTTC,CASSPPASVRNEQFF
TRBJ2-1,TRBV30,TRBD2,once,TGTGCCTGGAGTTCAGCGGGAGTTGAGCAGTTCTTC,CAWSSAGVEQFF
TRBJ1-2,TRBV5-6,NA,NA,TGTGCCAGCAGGAGACTGGAAAGCCCGCGTGGCTATGGCTACACCTTC,CASRRLESPRGYGYTF
TRBJ1-1,TRBV7-2,TRBD1,once,TGTGCCAGCAGCTTACAAGACAGGGTGAACACTGAAGCTTTCTTT,CASSLQDRVNTEAFF
TRBJ2-1,TRBV11-2,NA,once,TGTGCCAGCAGCTCCCCGCGTGAGCAGTTCTTC,CASSSPREQFF
TRBJ1-1,TRBV5-1,NA,NA,TGCGCCAGCAGCTTGGACTCCAGGGATCTGGGCACTGAAGCTTTCTTT,CASSLDSRDLGTEAFF